This entry concerns a single TCR beta chain. Its antigen is as yet unknown. Naive CD8 cells were CD45RO-negative, positively selected for CCR7, excluding terminally differentiated effector memory CD45RA+ cells. The record originates from a study of shared clonotypes between healthy human individuals. The material for each subset, its genomic DNA, was split evenly across several immunoSEQ plates. Per the authors' pipeline: ImmunoSEQ gave junction-only sequences without quality scores, so filtering differed. TCRdb's table, derived via immunoSEQ multiplex PCR, lists solely in-frame clones and lacks some. V, J and clone size are those of that table, while D and trimming were read from the DNA. The table has 550,000 to 750,000 clones, about 91% seen once; the top ten hold approximately 22%. Study findings and constraints: Relative to memory subsets, naive subsets generally showed larger estimated richness.

The CDR3 covers 16 residues. Trimming took 0 bases from V and 5 from J, leaving 14 bases between them. The germline CDR1 and CDR2 sequences are MGHRA and YSYEKL. Sequencing input: naive CD8+ T cells sorted from blood. The clonotype was recovered from a man aged 25-40 years in good health. The chain couples TRBV4-1 to TRBJ2-1; D is uncertain. The chain's CDR3 is CASSQDWSLEDNEQFF. In DNA, the CDR3 is TGCGCCAGCAGCCAAGATTGGAGTCTTGAGGACAATGAGCAGTTCTTC.